These T cell receptor beta chains were read from a single sample in a study of human T cells and chemical hapten exposure. MiXCR, applied by TCRdb to the RACE reads, yields one record per CDR3 protein. The data show 55,000 to 75,000 distinct CDR3 sequences, with roughly 12% seen just once and around 2.4% held by the top ten. The material was whole blood, obtained in connection with sensitization to the hapten diphenylcyclopropenone (DPC). The receptors come from a man aged 25 to 45 with alopecia areata. Some clones in this sample may be carry-over from other donors' samples. Each CDR3 is given with its conserved first and last residue. Each record gives: D gene, V gene, CDR3 protein. The D gene is left open where the match is weak.

NA TRBV20-1 CSARDTSTDTQYF
TRBD1 TRBV4-2 CASSQGTGGSYEQYF
NA TRBV30 CAWSVRVSQPQHF
NA TRBV9 CASSPMSGANTEAFF
NA TRBV12-5 CASGRLPNEQFF
NA TRBV6-5 CASRDPPYEQYF
NA TRBV4-3 CASSPNSGDTQYF
NA TRBV3-1 CASSQTLMNTGELFF
NA TRBV12-5 CASGLAPGQAGDSYNEQFF
NA TRBV6-4 CASGPSWPTDTQYF
NA TRBV29-1 CSVELAGNGQPQHF
TRBD1 TRBV2 CASYRDRVDSPLHF
TRBD1 TRBV3-1 CASSPTGVASYEQYF
NA TRBV6-2/TRBV6-3 CASRGDGFTDTQYF
TRBD1 TRBV7-2 CASSLAGQGTYGYTF
NA TRBV10-3 CAISESSVTGEQFF
NA TRBV29-1 CSVGDIAGNTIYF
NA TRBV7-8 CASSPRPSTMSSYNEQFF